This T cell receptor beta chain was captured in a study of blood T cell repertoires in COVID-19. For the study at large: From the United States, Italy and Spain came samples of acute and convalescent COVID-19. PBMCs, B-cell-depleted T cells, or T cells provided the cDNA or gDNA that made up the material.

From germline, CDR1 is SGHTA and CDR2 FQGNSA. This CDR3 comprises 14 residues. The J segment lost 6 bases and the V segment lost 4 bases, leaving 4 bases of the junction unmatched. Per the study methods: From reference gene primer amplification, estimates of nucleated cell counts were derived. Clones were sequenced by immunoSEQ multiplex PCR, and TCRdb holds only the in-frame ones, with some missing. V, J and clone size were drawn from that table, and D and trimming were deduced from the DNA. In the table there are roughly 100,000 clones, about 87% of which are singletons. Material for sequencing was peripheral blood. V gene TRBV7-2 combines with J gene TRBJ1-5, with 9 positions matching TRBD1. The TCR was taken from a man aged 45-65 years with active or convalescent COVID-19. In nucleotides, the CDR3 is TGTGCCAGCAGCTCGGGACAGGGCAGTCAGCCCCAGCATTTT. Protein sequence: CASSSGQGSQPQHF.